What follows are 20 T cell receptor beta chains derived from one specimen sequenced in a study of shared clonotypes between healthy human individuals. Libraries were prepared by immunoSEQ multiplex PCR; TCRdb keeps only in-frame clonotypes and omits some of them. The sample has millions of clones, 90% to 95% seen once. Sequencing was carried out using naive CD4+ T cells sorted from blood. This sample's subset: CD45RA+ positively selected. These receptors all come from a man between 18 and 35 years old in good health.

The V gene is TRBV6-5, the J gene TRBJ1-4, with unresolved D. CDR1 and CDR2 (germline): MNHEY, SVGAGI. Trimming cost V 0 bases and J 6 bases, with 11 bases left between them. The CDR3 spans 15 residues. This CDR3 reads CASSYSATGYEKLFF. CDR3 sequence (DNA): TGTGCCAGCAGTTACTCAGCAACGGGATATGAAAAACTGTTTTTT.

As DNA, the CDR3 is TGTGCCAGCAGGAGGGGGAGTAACTATGGCTACACCTTC. Translated: CASRRGSNYGYTF. This sequence joins TRBV2 and TRBJ1-2; D may be TRBD1 (6 bases). Between the trimmed V and J ends, which lost 6 bases and 1 base, there was a span of 9 bases. Per germline, CDR1 SNHLY and CDR2 FYNNEI. The CDR3 runs to 13 residues.

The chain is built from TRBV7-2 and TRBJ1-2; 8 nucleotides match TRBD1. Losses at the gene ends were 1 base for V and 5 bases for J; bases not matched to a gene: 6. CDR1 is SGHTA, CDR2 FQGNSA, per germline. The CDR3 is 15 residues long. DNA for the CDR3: TGTGCCAGCAGCTTAGGGCCTACAGGGGGATATGGCTACACCTTC. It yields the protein CASSLGPTGGYGYTF.

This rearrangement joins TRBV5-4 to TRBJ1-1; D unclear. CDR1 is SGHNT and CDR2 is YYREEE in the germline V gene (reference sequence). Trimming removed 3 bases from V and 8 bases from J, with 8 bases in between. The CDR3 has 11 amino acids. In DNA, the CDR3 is TGTGCCAGCAGCTCGAGAAAAGAAGCTTTCTTT. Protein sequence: CASSSRKEAFF.

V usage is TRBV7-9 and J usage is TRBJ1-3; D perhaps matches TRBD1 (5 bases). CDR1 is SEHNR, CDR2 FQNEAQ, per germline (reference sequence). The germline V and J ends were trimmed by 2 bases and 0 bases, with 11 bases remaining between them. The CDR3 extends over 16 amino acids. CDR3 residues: CASSLYQGHSGNTIYF. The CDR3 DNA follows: TGTGCCAGCAGCTTATATCAGGGCCACTCTGGAAACACCATATATTTT.

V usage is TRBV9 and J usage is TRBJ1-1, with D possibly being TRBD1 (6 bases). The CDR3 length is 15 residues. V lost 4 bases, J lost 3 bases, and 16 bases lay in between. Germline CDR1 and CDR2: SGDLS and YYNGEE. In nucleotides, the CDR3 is TGTGCCAGCAGCCCAGGACAGCGAGGATACACTGAAGCTTTCTTT. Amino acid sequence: CASSPGQRGYTEAFF.

CDR3 DNA sequence: TGTGCCAGCTCACCCCTGGACAGGAATGGCTACACCTTC. Encoded protein: CASSPLDRNGYTF. V usage is TRBV18 and J usage is TRBJ1-2; TRBD1 matches 7 bases. Germline V lookup: CDR1 KGHSH, CDR2 LQKENI. The CDR3 spans 13 residues. V lost 3 bases to trimming and J lost 6 bases; unmatched junction nucleotides: 4. Using reference TRBV18 and TRBJ1-2 for the parts outside the CDR3, the full variable domain is NAGVMQNPRHLVRRRGQEARLRCSPMKGHSHVYWYRQLPEEGLKFMVYLQKENIIDESGMPKERFSAEFPKEGPSILRIQQVVRGDSAAYFCASSPLDRNGYTFGSGTRLTVV.

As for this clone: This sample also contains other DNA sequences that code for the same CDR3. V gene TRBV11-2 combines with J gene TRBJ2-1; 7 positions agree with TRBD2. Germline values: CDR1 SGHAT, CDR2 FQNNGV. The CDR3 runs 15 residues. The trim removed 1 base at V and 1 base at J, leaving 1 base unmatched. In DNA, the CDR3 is TGTGCCAGCAGCTTAGGGACTAGTTCCTACAATGAGCAGTTCTTC. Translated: CASSLGTSSYNEQFF.

CDR3 nucleotides: TGTGCCTGGAGACGGCCGAATAGCAATCAGCCCCAGCATTTT. Translating it yields CAWRRPNSNQPQHF. The chain links TRBV30 to TRBJ1-5; no clear D gene. V was shortened by 3 bases and J by 0 bases, with 9 bases between the two germline ends. The CDR3 consists of 14 residues. Germline V CDR1 and CDR2: GTSNPN, SVGIG (reference sequence).

The DNA of the CDR3 is TGCGCCAGCAGCTCGGATCCTGGACAGGGGAGCTACGAGCAGTACTTC. Translation: CASSSDPGQGSYEQYF. V usage is TRBV5-1 and J usage is TRBJ2-7, with 9 bases identical to TRBD1. With V trimmed by 3 bases and J by 3 bases, 10 bases remained unmatched. The CDR3 is made up of 16 amino acids. Germline V gene data show CDR1 as SGHRS and CDR2 as YFSETQ.

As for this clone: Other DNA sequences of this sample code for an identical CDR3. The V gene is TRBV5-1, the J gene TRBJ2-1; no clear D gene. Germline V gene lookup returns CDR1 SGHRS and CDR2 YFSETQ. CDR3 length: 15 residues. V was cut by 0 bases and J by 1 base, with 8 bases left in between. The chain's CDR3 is CASSLDGVSYNEQFF. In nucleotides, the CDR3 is TGCGCCAGCAGCTTGGATGGGGTATCCTACAATGAGCAGTTCTTC.

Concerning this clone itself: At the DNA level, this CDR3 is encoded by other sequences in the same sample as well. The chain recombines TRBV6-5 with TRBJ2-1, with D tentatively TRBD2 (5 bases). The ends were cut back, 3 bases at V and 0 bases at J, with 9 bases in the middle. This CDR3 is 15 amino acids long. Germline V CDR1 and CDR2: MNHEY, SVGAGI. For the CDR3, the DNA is TGTGCCAGCAGTTATGGACTCAGCTCCTACAATGAGCAGTTCTTC. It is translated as CASSYGLSSYNEQFF.

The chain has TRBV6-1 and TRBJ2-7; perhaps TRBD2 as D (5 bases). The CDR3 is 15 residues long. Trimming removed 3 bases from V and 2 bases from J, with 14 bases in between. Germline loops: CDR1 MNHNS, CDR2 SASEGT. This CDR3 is CASSDRRLGAYEQYF. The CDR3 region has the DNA TGTGCCAGCAGTGACCGGAGGTTAGGAGCCTACGAGCAGTACTTC.

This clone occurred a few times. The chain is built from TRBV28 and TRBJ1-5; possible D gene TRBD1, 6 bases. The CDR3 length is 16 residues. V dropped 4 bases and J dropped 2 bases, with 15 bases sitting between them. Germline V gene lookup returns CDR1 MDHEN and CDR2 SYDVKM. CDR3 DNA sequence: TGTGCCAGCAGTTCGCAGGGGCAGAGAGGCAATCAGCCCCAGCATTTT. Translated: CASSSQGQRGNQPQHF.

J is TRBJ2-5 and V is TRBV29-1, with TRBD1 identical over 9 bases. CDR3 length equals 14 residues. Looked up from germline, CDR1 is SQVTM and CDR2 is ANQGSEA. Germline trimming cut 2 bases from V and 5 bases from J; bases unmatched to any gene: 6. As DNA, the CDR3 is TGCAGCGTTGAACGGGGGACAGGGCAGGAGACCCAGTACTTC. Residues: CSVERGTGQETQYF.

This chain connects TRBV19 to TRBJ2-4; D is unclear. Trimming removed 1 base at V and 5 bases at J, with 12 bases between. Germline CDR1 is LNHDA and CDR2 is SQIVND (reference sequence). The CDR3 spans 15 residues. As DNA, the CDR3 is TGTGCCAGTAGTATAGGGCCAGGTCGGGAAAACATTCAGTACTTC. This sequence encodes CASSIGPGRENIQYF.

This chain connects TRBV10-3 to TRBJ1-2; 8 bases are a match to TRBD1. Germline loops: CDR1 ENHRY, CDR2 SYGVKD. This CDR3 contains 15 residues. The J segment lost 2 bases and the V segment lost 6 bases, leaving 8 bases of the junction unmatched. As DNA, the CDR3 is TGTGCCATCAGAGAGGACAGGGTCTTCAACTATGGCTACACCTTC. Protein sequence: CAIREDRVFNYGYTF.

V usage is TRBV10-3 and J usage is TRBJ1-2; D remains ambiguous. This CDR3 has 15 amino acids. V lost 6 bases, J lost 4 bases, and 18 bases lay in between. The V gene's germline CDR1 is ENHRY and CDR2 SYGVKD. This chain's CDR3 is CAIRLTEALSYGYTF. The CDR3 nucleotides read TGTGCCATCAGGCTGACCGAAGCCCTTTCCTATGGCTACACCTTC.

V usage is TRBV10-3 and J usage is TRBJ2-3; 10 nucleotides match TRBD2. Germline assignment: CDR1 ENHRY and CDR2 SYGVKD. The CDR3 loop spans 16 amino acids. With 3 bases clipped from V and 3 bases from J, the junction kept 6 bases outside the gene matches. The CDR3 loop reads CAISDPPGLATDTQYF. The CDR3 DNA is TGTGCCATCAGTGACCCGCCGGGACTAGCGACAGATACGCAGTATTTT.

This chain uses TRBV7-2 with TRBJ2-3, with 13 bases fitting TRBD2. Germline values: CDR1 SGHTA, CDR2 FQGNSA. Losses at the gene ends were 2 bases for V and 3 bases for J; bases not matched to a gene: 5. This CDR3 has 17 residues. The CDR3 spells CASSLRTSGRGTDTQYF. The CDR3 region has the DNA TGTGCCAGCAGCTTACGGACTAGCGGGAGAGGGACAGATACGCAGTATTTT.